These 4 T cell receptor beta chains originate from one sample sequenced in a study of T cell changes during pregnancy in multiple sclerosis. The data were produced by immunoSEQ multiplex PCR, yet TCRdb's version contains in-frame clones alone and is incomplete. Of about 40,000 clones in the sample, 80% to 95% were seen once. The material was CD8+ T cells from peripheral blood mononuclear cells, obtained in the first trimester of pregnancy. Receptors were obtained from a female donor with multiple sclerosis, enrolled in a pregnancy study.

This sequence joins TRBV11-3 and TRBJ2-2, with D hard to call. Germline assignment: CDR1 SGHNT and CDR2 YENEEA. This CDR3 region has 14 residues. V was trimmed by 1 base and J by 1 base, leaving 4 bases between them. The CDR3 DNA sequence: TGTGCCAGCAGCTTAGGAGGGAACACCGGGGAGCTGTTTTTT. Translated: CASSLGGNTGELFF.

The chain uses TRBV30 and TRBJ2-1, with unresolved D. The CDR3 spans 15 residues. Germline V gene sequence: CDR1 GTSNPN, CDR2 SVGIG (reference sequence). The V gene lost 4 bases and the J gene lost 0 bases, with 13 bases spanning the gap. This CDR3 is CAWMAAASSYNEQFF. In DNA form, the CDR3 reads TGTGCCTGGATGGCGGCAGCGAGCTCCTACAATGAGCAGTTCTTC.

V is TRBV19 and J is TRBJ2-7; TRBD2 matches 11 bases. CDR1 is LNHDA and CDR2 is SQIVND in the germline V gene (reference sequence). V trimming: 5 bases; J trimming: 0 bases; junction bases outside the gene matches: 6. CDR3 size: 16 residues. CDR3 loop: CASSSLAGGLSYEQYF. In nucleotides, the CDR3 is TGTGCCAGTAGTTCCCTAGCGGGGGGTCTCTCCTACGAGCAGTACTTC.

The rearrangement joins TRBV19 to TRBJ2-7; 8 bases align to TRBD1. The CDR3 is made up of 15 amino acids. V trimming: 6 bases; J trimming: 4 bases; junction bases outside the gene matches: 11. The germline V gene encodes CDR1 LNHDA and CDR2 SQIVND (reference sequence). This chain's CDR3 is CASSPGTGEIYEQYF. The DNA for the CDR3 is TGTGCCAGTAGCCCAGGGACAGGCGAAATTTACGAGCAGTACTTC.